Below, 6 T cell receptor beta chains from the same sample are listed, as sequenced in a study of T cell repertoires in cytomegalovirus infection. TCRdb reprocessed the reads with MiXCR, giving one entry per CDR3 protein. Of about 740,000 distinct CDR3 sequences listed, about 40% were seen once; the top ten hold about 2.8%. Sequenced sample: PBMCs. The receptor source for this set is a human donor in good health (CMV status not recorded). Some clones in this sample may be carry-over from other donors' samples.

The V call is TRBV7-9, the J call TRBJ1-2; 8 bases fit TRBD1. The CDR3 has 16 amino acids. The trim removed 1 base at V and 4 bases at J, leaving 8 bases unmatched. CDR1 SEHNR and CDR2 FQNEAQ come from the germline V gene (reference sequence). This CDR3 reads CASSLGARQGSYGYTF. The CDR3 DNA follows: TGTGCCAGCAGCTTAGGGGCCCGACAGGGGAGCTATGGCTACACCTTC.

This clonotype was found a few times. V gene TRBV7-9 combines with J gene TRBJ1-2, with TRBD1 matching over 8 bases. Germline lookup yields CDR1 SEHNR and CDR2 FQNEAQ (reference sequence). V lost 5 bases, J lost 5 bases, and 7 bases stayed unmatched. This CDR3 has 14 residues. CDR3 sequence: CASSADRVSYGYTF. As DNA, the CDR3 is TGTGCCAGCAGCGCGGACAGGGTATCATATGGCTACACCTTC.

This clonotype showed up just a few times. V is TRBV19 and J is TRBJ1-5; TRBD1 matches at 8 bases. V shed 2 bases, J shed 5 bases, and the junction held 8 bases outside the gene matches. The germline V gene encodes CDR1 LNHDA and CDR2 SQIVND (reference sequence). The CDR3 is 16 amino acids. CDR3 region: CASSIPTGATDQPQHF. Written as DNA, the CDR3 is TGTGCCAGTAGTATACCGACAGGGGCTACGGATCAGCCCCAGCATTTT.

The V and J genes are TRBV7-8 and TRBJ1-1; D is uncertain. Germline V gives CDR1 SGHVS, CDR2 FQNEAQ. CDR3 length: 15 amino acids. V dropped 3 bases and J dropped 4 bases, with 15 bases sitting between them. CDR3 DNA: TGTGCCAGCAGCTTTCACCCCCTTGTGGGCACTGAAGCTTTCTTT. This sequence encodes CASSFHPLVGTEAFF. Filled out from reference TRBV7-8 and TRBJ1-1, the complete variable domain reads GAGVSQSPRYKVAKRGQDVALRCDPISGHVSLFWYQQALGQGPEFLTYFQNEAQLDKSGLPSDRFFAERPEGSVSTLKIQRTQQEDSAVYLCASSFHPLVGTEAFFGQGTRLTVV.

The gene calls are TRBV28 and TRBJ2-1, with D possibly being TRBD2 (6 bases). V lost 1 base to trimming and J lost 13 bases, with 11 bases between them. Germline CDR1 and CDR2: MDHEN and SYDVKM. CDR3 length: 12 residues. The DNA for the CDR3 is TGTGCCAGCAGTTTATCATCCGGGGGTCAGTTCTTC. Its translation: CASSLSSGGQFF. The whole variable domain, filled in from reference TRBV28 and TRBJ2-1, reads DVKVTQSSRYLVKRTGEKVFLECVQDMDHENMFWYRQDPGLGLRLIYFSYDVKMKEKGDIPEGYSVSREKKERFSLILESASTNQTSMYLCASSLSSGGQFFGPGTRLTVL.

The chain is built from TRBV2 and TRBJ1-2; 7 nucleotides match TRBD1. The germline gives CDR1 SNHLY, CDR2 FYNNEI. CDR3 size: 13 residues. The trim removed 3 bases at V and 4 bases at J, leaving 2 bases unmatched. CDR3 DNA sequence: TGTGCCAGCAGTGACGGGACAGCCTATGGCTACACCTTC. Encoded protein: CASSDGTAYGYTF.